Below are 17 T cell receptor beta chains sequenced from a single sample in a study of PD-1 blockade in classical Hodgkin lymphoma (dated by TCRdb to 2020 to 2021). The library was obtained by the immunoSEQ multiplex PCR assay. TCRdb took this table from immuneACCESS and kept in-frame rearrangements with V and J called. Such tables lack part of the clones; where checked against another copy, unresolved V genes explain under half of the gap, and the rest is unexplained. Within this sample are about 11,000 clones, with approximately 80% of them counted one time only. The top ten clones comprise approximately 35% of the sample. Taken with the paper, the label for time point translates to: cycle 2 day 1 (C2D1) of nivolumab. Relapse after autologous stem cell transplantation had occurred in all trial patients, and cohorts A, B and C were distinguished by prior brentuximab vedotin exposure. The sequenced sample was peripheral blood mononuclear cells (PBMCs), obtained before the second cycle of nivolumab. These receptors all stem from a human donor with classical Hodgkin lymphoma.

The gene calls are TRBV5-5 and TRBJ2-1; D is perhaps TRBD2 (6 bases). The CDR3 consists of 14 residues. Germline V gene lookup returns CDR1 SGHKS and CDR2 YYEKEE (reference sequence). Trimming cost V 0 bases and J 8 bases, with 12 bases left between them. Here the CDR3 DNA reads TGTGCCAGCAGCTTGGCACTAGGGAGGCATGAGCAGTTCTTC. Its protein product is CASSLALGRHEQFF.

This clone appeared once. The V call is TRBV20-1, the J call TRBJ2-7; D is unclear. The ends were cut back, 6 bases at V and 5 bases at J, with 11 bases in the middle. The V gene's germline CDR1 is DFQATT and CDR2 SNEGSKA (reference sequence). This CDR3 has 11 residues. This chain's CDR3 is CSAPGDDEQYF. The CDR3 DNA follows: TGCAGTGCCCCCGGAGACGACGAGCAGTACTTC.

The genes are TRBV6-1 and TRBJ2-1, with a tentative D call TRBD1 (5 bases). Trimming took 3 bases from V and 15 from J, leaving 15 bases between them. The CDR3 totals 12 residues. The germline CDR1 and CDR2 sequences are MNHNS and SASEGT. CDR3 protein: CASSEEWGRGFF. In nucleotides, the CDR3 is TGTGCCAGCAGTGAGGAGTGGGGCCGAGGGTTCTTC.

This clone was seen a single time. The chain recombines TRBV29-1 with TRBJ2-2, with D possibly TRBD2 on 6 matching bases. Germline assignment: CDR1 SQVTM and CDR2 ANQGSEA. The CDR3 sequence is 13 residues long. Deletions cut 2 bases from V and 6 bases from J, with 10 bases between. The CDR3 coding sequence is TGCAGCGTTGAAAGGGACTTGGCCGGGGAGCTGTTTTTT. It yields the protein CSVERDLAGELFF.

This chain uses TRBV28 with TRBJ2-7; D unclear. With 7 bases removed from V and 5 bases from J, the gap between germline ends came to 12 bases. Germline values: CDR1 MDHEN, CDR2 SYDVKM. This CDR3 is 12 amino acids long. The CDR3 is CASTRINHEQYF. CDR3 DNA sequence: TGTGCCAGCACTAGGATAAACCACGAGCAGTACTTC.

This chain uses TRBV10-3 with TRBJ1-5; D is undetermined. The germline V and J ends were trimmed by 11 bases and 0 bases, with 14 bases remaining between them. Per germline, CDR1 ENHRY and CDR2 SYGVKD. This CDR3 spans 14 amino acids. The CDR3 DNA sequence: TGTGCCTCCTCCGGGCAGGATAGCAATCAGCCCCAGCATTTT. It is translated as CASSGQDSNQPQHF.

CDR3 nucleotides: TGTGCCAGCAGTTTTCTCCCTCAGCCCCAGCATTTT. Encoded protein: CASSFLPQPQHF. The rearrangement links TRBV28 to TRBJ1-5; D gene unclear. The ends were cut back, 3 bases at V and 6 bases at J, with 6 bases in the middle. Looked up from germline, CDR1 is MDHEN and CDR2 is SYDVKM. This CDR3 is 12 amino acids long.

V and J are TRBV6-6 and TRBJ1-1, with D maybe TRBD1 (5 bases). The CDR3 contains 14 residues. CDR1 and CDR2 from the germline V gene are MNHNY and SVGAGI (reference sequence). The V end lost 0 bases, the J end lost 3 bases, and 8 bases lay between the germline ends. The CDR3 DNA reads as TGTGCCAGCAGTTACTCACGGGGGGACACTGAAGCTTTCTTT. It codes for CASSYSRGDTEAFF.

This clone was counted once. The chain joins TRBV5-1 to TRBJ2-7; TRBD1 might be the D (6 bases). CDR3 length: 17 residues. V lost 1 base to trimming and J lost 0 bases, with 17 bases between them. Germline CDR1 is SGHRS and CDR2 is YFSETQ. CDR3: CASSLRGIQKRSYEQYF. The CDR3 DNA sequence: TGCGCCAGCAGCTTGAGGGGGATTCAGAAACGCTCCTACGAGCAGTACTTC. Full variable domain (remainder filled in from reference TRBV5-1 and TRBJ2-7): KAGVTQTPRYLIKTRGQQVTLSCSPISGHRSVSWYQQTPGQGLQFLFEYFSETQRNKGNFPGRFSGRQFSNSRSEMNVSTLELGDSALYLCASSLRGIQKRSYEQYFGPGTRLTVT.

This clone occurred a few times. The chain joins TRBV7-3 to TRBJ1-6; possibly TRBD1 for D (5 bases). The V end lost 1 base, the J end lost 10 bases, and 14 bases lay between the germline ends. CDR1 and CDR2 from the germline V gene are SGHTA and FQGTGA. This CDR3 has 15 residues. CDR3 nucleotide sequence: TGTGCCAGCAGCTTAATGGGCAGGGAGGAATCACCCCTCCACTTT. It encodes CASSLMGREESPLHF.

The rearrangement joins TRBV5-6 to TRBJ2-5, with D possibly TRBD1 on 6 matching bases. CDR3 length equals 13 residues. CDR1 is SGHDT, CDR2 YYEEEE, per germline. Deletions cut 4 bases from V and 2 bases from J, with 9 bases between. The CDR3 here is CASSIGQQETQYF. CDR3 DNA sequence: TGTGCCAGCAGCATCGGACAGCAAGAGACCCAGTACTTC.

DNA of the CDR3: TGTGCCAGCAGTTCTATCAGGGTAAAGCATTTT. This translates into CASSSIRVKHF. This chain joins TRBV28 and TRBJ1-5, with D possibly matching TRBD1 (5 bases). The CDR3 has 11 residues. The ends were cut back, 4 bases at V and 14 bases at J, with 12 bases in the middle. In germline, CDR1 is MDHEN, CDR2 SYDVKM.

The chain joins TRBV10-3 to TRBJ2-3; D unclear. There are 15 residues in the CDR3. Trimming pared 4 bases from V and 0 bases from J, leaving 11 bases between. CDR1 is ENHRY, CDR2 SYGVKD, per germline. The DNA of the CDR3 is TGTGCCATCAGTGGCATAGCCCAGAGCACAGATACGCAGTATTTT. The encoded protein is CAISGIAQSTDTQYF.

V and J are TRBV29-1 and TRBJ2-2; D gene unclear. This CDR3 contains 15 residues. Trimming cost V 4 bases and J 0 bases, with 12 bases left between them. Germline lookup yields CDR1 SQVTM and CDR2 ANQGSEA. The CDR3 nucleotides read TGCAGCGTTGTACCCAGGATATCGAACACCGGGGAGCTGTTTTTT. This sequence encodes CSVVPRISNTGELFF.

The genes are TRBV19 and TRBJ1-2; weak D call: TRBD1 (6 bases). The CDR3 consists of 14 residues. Between the trimmed V and J ends, which lost 10 bases and 5 bases, there was a span of 20 bases. Germline values: CDR1 LNHDA, CDR2 SQIVND (reference sequence). CDR3 sequence reads: CATEGDNLGYGYTF. DNA of the CDR3: TGTGCCACCGAGGGGGACAACCTCGGTTATGGCTACACCTTC.

The chain uses TRBV5-1 and TRBJ2-4; 7 nucleotides align to TRBD2. Trimming took 4 bases from V and 0 from J; bases not matched to a gene: 16. The CDR3 totals 19 residues. CDR1 is SGHRS and CDR2 is YFSETQ in the germline V gene. CDR3 in DNA: TGCGCCAGCAGCCCGGGACTACCCCCCGCAGCTATAGCCAAAAACATTCAGTACTTC. Translating gives CASSPGLPPAAIAKNIQYF.

The chain recombines TRBV28 with TRBJ2-7; 8 positions match TRBD1. V was clipped by 9 bases and J by 0 bases; unmatched bases: 7. This CDR3 spans 14 amino acids. Germline lookup yields CDR1 MDHEN and CDR2 SYDVKM. DNA for the CDR3: TGTGCCAGTATCTCGGGACAGGCCTCCTACGAGCAGTACTTC. Residues: CASISGQASYEQYF.